The following is a T cell receptor (beta chain) sequence with its context. Its antigen is not identified. These data come from a study of beta chain features in type 1 diabetes. Study results and limitations: Shorter TCRB CDR3s, moderately but significantly so, marked every one of the four CD4+ subsets in Type 1 diabetes patients. Whether HLA type affects TCRB rearrangement stayed undetermined in the present work.

The ends were cut back, 5 bases at V and 4 bases at J, with 19 bases in the middle. There are 16 residues in the CDR3. Germline-derived CDR1 and CDR2 are SGHVS and FQNEAQ. Expressed TCRB transcripts were sequenced after all isolated RNA was converted to cDNA. TCRdb keeps only in-frame clones here, not all; method: immunoSEQ multiplex PCR. This sample has 600,000 or so clones, with roughly an eighth found just once. The genes are TRBV7-8 and TRBJ2-3; possible D gene TRBD2, 6 bases. Specimen: naive CD4+ T cells from blood. The clonotype comes from a man under 40 with type 1 diabetes. CDR3 protein: CASSGWDSGSSDTQYF. Here the CDR3 DNA reads TGTGCCAGCAGCGGATGGGACTCAGGATCGTCAGATACGCAGTATTTT.